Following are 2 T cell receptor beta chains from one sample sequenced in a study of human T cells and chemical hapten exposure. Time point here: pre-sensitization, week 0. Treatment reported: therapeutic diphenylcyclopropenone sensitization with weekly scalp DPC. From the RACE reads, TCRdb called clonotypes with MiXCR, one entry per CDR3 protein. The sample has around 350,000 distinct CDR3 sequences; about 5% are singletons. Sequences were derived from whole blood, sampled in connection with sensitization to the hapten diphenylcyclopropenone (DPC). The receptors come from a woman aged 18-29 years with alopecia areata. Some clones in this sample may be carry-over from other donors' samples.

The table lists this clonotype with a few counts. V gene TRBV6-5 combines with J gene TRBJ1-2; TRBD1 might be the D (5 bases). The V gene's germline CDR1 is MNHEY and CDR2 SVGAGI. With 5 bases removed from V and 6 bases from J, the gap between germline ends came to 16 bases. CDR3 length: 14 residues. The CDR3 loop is CASSPRGRVHGYTF. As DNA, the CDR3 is TGTGCCAGCAGTCCCCGGGGCAGGGTTCATGGCTACACCTTC.

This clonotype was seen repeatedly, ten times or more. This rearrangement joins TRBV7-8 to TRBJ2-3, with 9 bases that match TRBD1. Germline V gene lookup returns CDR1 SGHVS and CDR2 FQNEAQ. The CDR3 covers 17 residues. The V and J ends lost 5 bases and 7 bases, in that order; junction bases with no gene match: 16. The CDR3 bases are TGTGCCAGCAGCCTCTCCCCGGCGGGACAGGGACCAAATACGCAGTATTTT. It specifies CASSLSPAGQGPNTQYF.